This passage covers 26 T cell receptor beta chains from one sample sequenced in a study of T cells in Graves' hyperthyroidism and ophthalmopathy. Amplification targeted TCR beta CDR3 regions from RNA transcripts. The HTBI primer set served for first-round RT-PCR of the TCR CDR3. TCRdb fed the multiplex PCR reads into MiXCR, producing one record per CDR3 protein. The sample has roughly 660,000 distinct CDR3 sequences; roughly 17% are singletons. The sequenced sample consisted of blood. The receptors originated from a man in his fifties or sixties with Graves' hyperthyroidism.

In this sample, this clonotype turned up a few times. The chain uses TRBV14 and TRBJ1-4; D unclear. The CDR3 length is 16 residues. V lost 4 bases and J 4 bases, leaving 16 bases between the germline ends. CDR1 SGHDN and CDR2 FVKESK come from the germline V gene. The CDR3 DNA follows: TGTGCCAGCAGCCCCGGAACACAGCGAGTTAATGAAAAACTGTTTTTT. Translated, it gives CASSPGTQRVNEKLFF.

In this sample, this clonotype turned up a few times. V and J are TRBV24-1 and TRBJ1-5, with 8 bases matching TRBD1. The CDR3 consists of 15 residues. Per germline, CDR1 KGHDR and CDR2 SFDVKD. The V segment lost 10 bases and the J segment 3 bases; nucleotides outside the gene matches: 10. The chain's CDR3 is CATAGTGANNQPQHF. DNA of the CDR3: TGTGCCACGGCCGGGACAGGAGCTAACAATCAGCCCCAGCATTTT.

The V gene is TRBV29-1, the J gene TRBJ1-3; 7 bases align to TRBD1. CDR3 size: 15 residues. Germline-derived CDR1 and CDR2 are SQVTM and ANQGSEA. Unmatched junction bases numbered 8, after V lost 4 bases and J lost 2 bases. CDR3 region: CSVVGGQGTGNTIYF. DNA for the CDR3: TGCAGCGTTGTAGGGGGCCAAGGGACTGGAAACACCATATATTTT.

This chain connects TRBV13 to TRBJ1-1; TRBD1 matches at 10 bases. The CDR3 runs 15 residues. V was pared by 5 bases and J by 5 bases, with 8 bases of the junction left unmatched. Looked up from germline, CDR1 is PRHDT and CDR2 is FYEKMQ (reference sequence). The CDR3 DNA reads as TGTGCCAGCAGCCCGAAGGGACAGGGGTGGACTGAAGCTTTCTTT. Encoded protein: CASSPKGQGWTEAFF.

This clonotype was seen a handful of times. The chain carries TRBV6-2 or TRBV6-3 and TRBJ1-4; D is unclear. Trimming took off 5 bases at V and 0 bases at J, with 10 bases between the two ends. The CDR3 runs to 15 residues. Germline CDR1 is MNHEY and CDR2 is SVGEGT. This chain's CDR3 is CASSNGGTTNEKLFF. The CDR3 DNA reads as TGTGCCAGCAGTAACGGAGGTACAACTAATGAAAAACTGTTTTTT.

This clonotype was recorded at least ten times. The rearrangement joins TRBV28 to TRBJ1-4; D is unclear. The V end lost 5 bases, the J end lost 5 bases, and 12 bases lay between the germline ends. This CDR3 has 14 residues. CDR1 and CDR2 from the germline V gene are MDHEN and SYDVKM. CDR3 sequence (DNA): TGTGCCAGCAGTACGGACGGCAAGAATGAAAAACTGTTTTTT. Its protein product is CASSTDGKNEKLFF.

This clonotype has only a few counts. This CDR3 reads CAIGPGNQPQHF. CDR3 DNA: TGTGCCATTGGCCCGGGGAACCAGCCCCAGCATTTT. The V and J genes are TRBV19 and TRBJ1-5; the D is unclear. Germline CDR1 LNHDA, CDR2 SQIVND (reference sequence). The V and J ends lost 10 bases and 7 bases respectively, with 14 bases between them. The length of the CDR3 is 12 residues.

The rearrangement joins TRBV5-4 to TRBJ2-3, with 13 bases identical to TRBD2. From germline, CDR1 is SGHNT and CDR2 YYREEE (reference sequence). With V trimmed by 3 bases and J by 2 bases, 6 bases remained unmatched. This CDR3 contains 17 residues. Written as DNA, the CDR3 is TGTGCCAGCAGCTCCAGGACTAGCGGGGGCGCCACAGATACGCAGTATTTT. Amino acids: CASSSRTSGGATDTQYF.

This clonotype was detected many times. V gene TRBV7-9 combines with J gene TRBJ2-7; 7 positions agree with TRBD2. V shed 4 bases and J 0 bases; nucleotides not matched to a gene: 6. CDR1 and CDR2 (germline): SEHNR, FQNEAQ (reference sequence). The CDR3 sequence is 15 residues long. DNA for the CDR3: TGTGCCAGCAGCTCCACTAGCGAGAGCTCCTACGAGCAGTACTTC. Residues: CASSSTSESSYEQYF.

The chain links TRBV18 to TRBJ1-2; the match to TRBD1 covers 8 bases. J was trimmed by 6 bases and V by 2 bases; bases with no gene match: 8. The length of the CDR3 is 15 residues. CDR1 and CDR2 from the germline V gene are KGHSH and LQKENI. Here the CDR3 DNA reads TGTGCCAGCTCACCAACGACAGGGGTAGCGAATGGCTACACCTTC. Its translation is CASSPTTGVANGYTF.

This clonotype was detected ten times or more. The chain is built from TRBV7-9 and TRBJ2-3, with D possibly matching TRBD2 (5 bases). The CDR3 is made up of 17 amino acids. Trimming cost V 5 bases and J 12 bases, with 30 bases left between them. Germline CDR1 is SEHNR and CDR2 is FQNEAQ (reference sequence). CDR3 DNA: TGTGCCAGCAGCCAAACTTCGATCGAGATAGCGCCGTCCCCTCAGTATTTT. Translated: CASSQTSIEIAPSPQYF.

This clonotype appeared many times. CDR3 in DNA: TGTGCTAGTGGTTTGTTCGCTAGCGGGTACAATGAGCAGTTCTTC. Its translation is CASGLFASGYNEQFF. The chain uses TRBV12-5 and TRBJ2-1; 8 bases are a match to TRBD2. This CDR3 has 15 amino acids. V lost 2 bases to trimming and J lost 4 bases; unmatched junction nucleotides: 4. Germline V gene lookup returns CDR1 LGHNT and CDR2 FRNRAP.

The chain combines TRBV5-4 with TRBJ2-7; 9 bases agree with TRBD2. The CDR3 extends over 16 amino acids. CDR1 is SGHNT and CDR2 is YYREEE in the germline V gene (reference sequence). With 4 bases clipped from V and 5 bases from J, the junction kept 13 bases outside the gene matches. The DNA for the CDR3 is TGTGCCAGCAGCCTCGCGGGAGGGAGTAGTTTCCACGAGCAGTACTTC. It specifies CASSLAGGSSFHEQYF. Variable domain in full (rest from reference TRBV5-4 and TRBJ2-7): ETGVTQSPTHLIKTRGQQVTLRCSSQSGHNTVSWYQQALGQGPQFIFQYYREEENGRGNFPPRFSGLQFPNYSSELNVNALELDDSALYLCASSLAGGSSFHEQYFGPGTRLTVT.

This clonotype has a count of ten or more. The chain uses TRBV20-1 and TRBJ2-7, with D possibly matching TRBD1 (6 bases). V lost 5 bases and J 6 bases, leaving 14 bases between the germline ends. The germline gives CDR1 DFQATT, CDR2 SNEGSKA (reference sequence). The CDR3 has 12 amino acids. The CDR3 nucleotides are TGCAGTGCTCCCGAACAGGGTGTCGAGCAGTACTTC. Amino acids: CSAPEQGVEQYF.

The sample holds a few counts of this clonotype. The chain combines TRBV19 with TRBJ2-1; tentative D call: TRBD2 (5 bases). The V end lost 3 bases, the J end lost 10 bases, and 13 bases lay between the germline ends. Germline V CDR1 and CDR2: LNHDA, SQIVND (reference sequence). The CDR3 loop spans 13 amino acids. CDR3 sequence (DNA): TGTGCCAGTAGTATTGTGCATCGGGAAGAGCAGTTCTTC. Encoded protein: CASSIVHREEQFF. Supplemented by reference TRBV19 and TRBJ2-1, the full variable domain reads DGGITQSPKYLFRKEGQNVTLSCEQNLNHDAMYWYRQDPGQGLRLIYYSQIVNDFQKGDIAEGYSVSREKKESFPLTVTSAQKNPTAFYLCASSIVHREEQFFGPGTRLTVL.

This clonotype came up a few times. The chain joins TRBV5-1 to TRBJ2-2, with 9 bases identical to TRBD2. Germline lookup yields CDR1 SGHRS and CDR2 YFSETQ. The V and J ends lost 3 bases and 7 bases, in that order; junction bases with no gene match: 10. This CDR3 is built from 16 residues. This CDR3 reads CASSSTSGLSGGELFF. In DNA form, the CDR3 reads TGCGCCAGCAGCTCCACTAGCGGGTTGAGTGGCGGGGAGCTGTTTTTT.

This clonotype has ten or more counts. V usage is TRBV28 and J usage is TRBJ2-3; a weak D match, TRBD1 (7 bases). Deletions cut 6 bases from V and 2 bases from J, with 18 bases between. This CDR3 is built from 16 residues. Germline V CDR1 and CDR2: MDHEN, SYDVKM. This CDR3 reads CASSYRGGTSTDTQYF. The CDR3 DNA reads as TGTGCCAGCAGCTACAGGGGCGGGACATCCACAGATACGCAGTATTTT.

This clonotype was found many times. The chain uses TRBV12-3 or TRBV12-4 and TRBJ2-3, with a possible D match to TRBD2 (6 bases). This CDR3 region has 15 residues. Trimming removed 3 bases at V and 2 bases at J, with 12 bases between. The CDR3 DNA sequence: TGTGCCAGCAGTTTTGCAGGGAGGTCCACAGATACGCAGTATTTT. Encoded protein: CASSFAGRSTDTQYF.

This clonotype was observed a handful of times. The chain links TRBV29-1 to TRBJ2-1; D is unclear. The CDR3 has 13 residues. V was shortened by 7 bases and J by 5 bases, with 15 bases between the two germline ends. CDR1 is SQVTM and CDR2 is ANQGSEA in the germline V gene. The CDR3 is CSAPSRTNNEQFF. CDR3 DNA sequence: TGCAGCGCCCCTTCTAGGACGAACAATGAGCAGTTCTTC.

The chain links TRBV6-1 to TRBJ2-7; 7 nucleotides line up with TRBD1. This CDR3 contains 13 residues. V lost 5 bases and J lost 5; bases outside the gene matches: 6. The germline gives CDR1 MNHNS, CDR2 SASEGT. CDR3 DNA sequence: TGTGCCAGCAGTCGCGACAGGGTCCACGAGCAGTACTTC. Encoded protein: CASSRDRVHEQYF.

This clonotype was seen at least ten times. The rearrangement links TRBV6-2 or TRBV6-3 to TRBJ2-7; 10 positions match TRBD2. Germline assignment: CDR1 MNHEY and CDR2 SVGEGT. CDR3 size: 16 residues. V gave up 4 bases and J gave up 2 bases; unmatched junction bases: 8. DNA for the CDR3: TGTGCCAGCAGTTCCCTGCGGACTAGCGGTACCTACGAGCAGTACTTC. Amino acids: CASSSLRTSGTYEQYF.

This chain joins TRBV19 and TRBJ1-5; 8 positions agree with TRBD1. V lost 5 bases and J lost 3; bases outside the gene matches: 6. CDR1 is LNHDA and CDR2 is SQIVND in the germline V gene (reference sequence). CDR3 size: 15 residues. The CDR3 DNA reads as TGTGCCAGTAGTGCTCACAGGGGGTACAATCAGCCCCAGCATTTT. Translated: CASSAHRGYNQPQHF.

This clonotype was seen at least ten times. This sequence joins TRBV2 and TRBJ2-3; D gene unclear. Germline V gives CDR1 SNHLY, CDR2 FYNNEI. The CDR3 runs 14 residues. V was shortened by 6 bases and J by 0 bases, with 10 bases between the two germline ends. This CDR3 is CASRVRASTDTQYF. The CDR3 DNA follows: TGTGCCAGCAGGGTACGGGCTAGCACAGATACGCAGTATTTT.

This clonotype occurred once. The chain couples TRBV19 to TRBJ1-5; the D is unclear. The CDR3 consists of 16 residues. V was cut by 3 bases and J by 1 base, with 13 bases left in between. CDR1 and CDR2 (germline): LNHDA, SQIVND (reference sequence). CDR3 in DNA: TGTGCCAGTAGTATCTGGAGTACCCCCAGCAATCAGCCCCAGCATTTT. Amino acid sequence: CASSIWSTPSNQPQHF.

This clonotype was seen many times. The genes are TRBV29-1 and TRBJ1-2; D unclear. This CDR3 spans 13 amino acids. Trimming shortened V by 6 bases and J by 7 bases, and 18 bases separated the two germline ends. Germline V CDR1 and CDR2: SQVTM, ANQGSEA. The CDR3 bases are TGCAGCGTCCGACGTCCCTTGGAAGGTGGCTACACCTTC. Translation: CSVRRPLEGGYTF. Full variable domain (remainder filled in from reference TRBV29-1 and TRBJ1-2): SAVISQKPSRDICQRGTSLTIQCQVDSQVTMMFWYRQQPGQSLTLIATANQGSEATYESGFVIDKFPISRPNLTFSTLTVSNMSPEDSSIYLCSVRRPLEGGYTFGSGTRLTVV.

This clonotype occurred many times. CDR3 sequence (DNA): TGTGCCAGCAGTTTACGTACGGGGGGCACAGGGACCCAGTACTTC. This translates into CASSLRTGGTGTQYF. This rearrangement joins TRBV12-3 or TRBV12-4 to TRBJ2-5; perhaps TRBD2 as D (7 bases). The CDR3 contains 15 residues. The V gene lost 2 bases and the J gene lost 7 bases, with 17 bases spanning the gap.